Listed below are T cell receptor beta chains from one sample, sequenced in a study of cytomegalovirus exposure and HLA in healthy donors. Measured with immunoSEQ multiplex PCR; TCRdb has only the in-frame clones, and not every one. This table has around 250,000 clones, roughly 91% appearing once. The sample comprised PBMCs. The receptor source for this set is a girl aged 2-10 years in good health and CMV-seronegative. The CDR3 runs from the conserved cysteine through the conserved F or W. The D gene is left open where the match is weak. Not every row has a clone size; where given, it reads once, few, many or a size class.

V gene	D gene	J gene	clone size	CDR3 protein	CDR3 DNA
TRBV5-1	TRBD2	TRBJ2-7	.	CASGSGRVYEQYF	TGCGCCAGCGGGAGCGGGAGGGTGTACGAGCAGTACTTC
TRBV7-2	TRBD1	TRBJ1-1	.	CASTFWGQGSTEAFF	TGTGCCAGCACCTTCTGGGGACAGGGGAGCACTGAAGCTTTCTTT
TRBV27	.	TRBJ1-1	few	CASSLLGRANGEAFF	TGTGCCAGCAGTTTATTGGGCAGGGCGAACGGTGAAGCTTTCTTT
TRBV18	.	TRBJ1-1	.	CASSATPGLDTEAFF	TGTGCCAGCTCAGCCACGCCGGGATTAGACACTGAAGCTTTCTTT
TRBV28	.	TRBJ2-2	.	CASSSRRGQDEELFF	TGTGCCAGCAGTTCTCGGAGGGGCCAGGACGAGGAGCTGTTTTTT
TRBV6-6	.	TRBJ2-1	once	CASSREGKRFF	TGTGCCAGCAGTAGAGAGGGTAAGCGGTTCTTC
TRBV6-5	.	TRBJ2-5	once	CASSYSKRAVWETQYF	TGTGCCAGCAGTTACTCGAAGAGGGCAGTATGGGAGACCCAGTACTTC
TRBV2	.	TRBJ2-1	.	CASRLEEGRSNEQFF	TGTGCCAGCCGCCTTGAGGAGGGCAGGTCGAATGAGCAGTTCTTC
TRBV27	.	TRBJ1-1	.	CASSSNRGFTEAFF	TGTGCCAGCAGCTCTAACCGGGGGTTCACTGAAGCTTTCTTT
TRBV6-1	TRBD2	TRBJ2-5	few	CASSEPAGAQETQYF	TGTGCCAGCAGTGAACCAGCGGGAGCCCAAGAGACCCAGTACTTC
TRBV11-3	TRBD1	TRBJ2-7	.	CASSTNRDRPLEQYF	TGTGCCAGCAGCACTAACCGGGACAGGCCCCTGGAGCAGTACTTC
TRBV6-1	TRBD1	TRBJ1-1	.	CASFTGTGLHF	TGTGCCAGCTTCACCGGGACAGGACTTCATTTC
TRBV27	TRBD1	TRBJ2-5	.	CASRLGTGGGETQYF	TGTGCCAGCCGGTTGGGGACAGGGGGCGGAGAGACCCAGTACTTC
TRBV13	TRBD2	TRBJ2-1	.	CASSLGGTSGRTEQFF	TGTGCCAGCAGCTTAGGGGGGACTAGCGGGAGGACCGAGCAGTTCTTC
TRBV27	.	TRBJ1-6	.	CASSLYGVSYNSPLHF	TGTGCCAGCAGTTTATACGGGGTTTCCTATAATTCACCCCTCCACTTT
TRBV6-5	TRBD1	TRBJ2-1	.	CASSPADRGRGEQFF	TGTGCCAGCAGTCCCGCTGACAGGGGTCGGGGTGAGCAGTTCTTC
TRBV5-5	.	TRBJ2-7	.	CASSRGSSRGYYEQYF	TGTGCCAGCAGTAGAGGTTCGTCGCGGGGCTACTACGAGCAGTACTTC
TRBV2	TRBD2	TRBJ2-5	.	CASSPIAGENQETQYF	TGTGCCAGCAGCCCCATAGCGGGGGAGAACCAAGAGACCCAGTACTTC
TRBV2	TRBD2	TRBJ2-3	.	CASSGAGADTQYF	TGTGCCAGCAGTGGTGCGGGAGCAGATACGCAGTATTTT
TRBV4-1	.	TRBJ1-2	.	CASSQVKERGVHGYTF	TGCGCCAGCAGCCAAGTAAAGGAGCGGGGGGTGCATGGCTACACCTTC
TRBV10-1	TRBD2	TRBJ2-1	.	CASSETGGRVRDEQFF	TGCGCCAGCAGTGAGACTGGCGGGAGGGTTCGTGATGAGCAGTTCTTC
TRBV7-2	.	TRBJ2-1	.	CASSQKTGLSYNEQFF	TGTGCCAGCAGCCAAAAAACAGGTCTCTCCTACAATGAGCAGTTCTTC
TRBV19	TRBD2	TRBJ2-3	.	CASSRTSGNADTQYF	TGTGCCAGTAGTCGGACTAGCGGGAACGCAGATACGCAGTATTTT
TRBV6-5	.	TRBJ1-1	.	CASSYPGQREAFF	TGTGCCAGCAGTTACCCCGGACAGCGAGAAGCTTTCTTT
TRBV4-2	TRBD1	TRBJ1-2	.	CASSHTRDRGRVVSPIGYTF	TGTGCCAGCAGCCATACCCGCGACAGGGGAAGGGTTGTAAGTCCTATTGGCTACACCTTC
TRBV6-1	.	TRBJ2-1	.	CASSNRDFSYNEQFF	TGTGCCAGCAGTAACCGGGATTTCTCGTACAATGAGCAGTTCTTC
TRBV11-2	TRBD1	TRBJ1-4	.	CASSPTGTGGEKLFF	TGTGCCAGCAGCCCCACCGGGACAGGGGGCGAAAAACTGTTTTTT
TRBV19	.	TRBJ2-1	once	CASSRQGESYNEQFF	TGTGCCAGTAGTAGGCAGGGTGAGTCCTACAATGAGCAGTTCTTC
TRBV6-6	.	TRBJ2-1	.	CASSFKGGYNEQFF	TGTGCCAGCAGTTTTAAGGGGGGGTACAATGAGCAGTTCTTC
TRBV2	TRBD2	TRBJ2-1	.	CANPGTSGGHSYNEQFF	TGTGCCAACCCCGGGACTAGCGGGGGTCACTCCTACAATGAGCAGTTCTTC
TRBV10-2	TRBD2	TRBJ2-7	.	CASRLGLGSGRVAGYEQYF	TGCGCCAGCAGGCTAGGTTTGGGCAGCGGGAGGGTTGCTGGTTACGAGCAGTACTTC
TRBV5-6	TRBD2	TRBJ2-5	.	CASSKALAGGHETQYF	TGTGCCAGCAGCAAAGCTCTAGCGGGAGGGCACGAGACCCAGTACTTC
TRBV2	TRBD1	TRBJ1-5	.	CASNRDRASNQPQHF	TGTGCCAGCAACCGGGACAGGGCAAGCAATCAGCCCCAGCATTTT
TRBV6-5	TRBD1	TRBJ2-7	.	CASRPGQGYEQYF	TGTGCCAGCAGGCCGGGACAGGGATACGAGCAGTACTTC
TRBV4-2	TRBD2	TRBJ2-1	.	CASSQASGLYNEQFF	TGTGCCAGCAGCCAGGCTAGCGGTTTATACAATGAGCAGTTCTTC
TRBV30	.	TRBJ2-4	.	CAWSDATGQSVAKNIQYF	TGTGCCTGGAGTGACGCGACGGGACAAAGTGTAGCCAAAAACATTCAGTACTTC
TRBV5-1	TRBD2	TRBJ2-1	.	CASSFTSGASYNEQFF	TGCGCCAGCAGCTTCACTAGCGGGGCCTCCTACAATGAGCAGTTCTTC
TRBV9	.	TRBJ1-5	.	CASSVDDTIGQPQHF	TGTGCCAGCAGCGTAGACGATACCATCGGTCAGCCCCAGCATTTT
TRBV10-2	TRBD2	TRBJ2-7	.	CASSDLAGAHYYEQYF	TGCGCCAGCAGTGATTTAGCGGGAGCCCACTACTACGAGCAGTACTTC
TRBV14	TRBD1	TRBJ1-2	.	CASSLICPGDRGHYGYTF	TGTGCCAGCAGCCTCATATGTCCAGGGGACAGGGGGCACTATGGCTACACCTTC
TRBV11-2	TRBD1	TRBJ2-7	.	CASSLEQGWYEQYF	TGTGCCAGCAGCTTAGAACAGGGGTGGTACGAGCAGTACTTC
TRBV5-1	TRBD1	TRBJ2-7	.	CASSGGQGGEQYF	TGCGCCAGCAGCGGGGGACAGGGAGGCGAGCAGTACTTC
TRBV27	TRBD2	TRBJ2-7	.	CASSLGLAGYEQYF	TGTGCCAGCAGTTTAGGACTAGCGGGGTACGAGCAGTACTTC